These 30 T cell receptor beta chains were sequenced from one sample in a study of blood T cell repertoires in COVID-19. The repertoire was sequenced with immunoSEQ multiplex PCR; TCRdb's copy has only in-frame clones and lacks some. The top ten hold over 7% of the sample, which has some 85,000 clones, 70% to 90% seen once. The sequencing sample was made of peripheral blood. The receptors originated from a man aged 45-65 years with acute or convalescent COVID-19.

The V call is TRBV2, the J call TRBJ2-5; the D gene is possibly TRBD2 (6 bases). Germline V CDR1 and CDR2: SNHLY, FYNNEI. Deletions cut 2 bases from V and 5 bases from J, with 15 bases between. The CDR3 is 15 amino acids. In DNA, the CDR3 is TGTGCCAGCAGTGAATTCCTGGCGGGGCTGGAGACCCAGTACTTC. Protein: CASSEFLAGLETQYF.

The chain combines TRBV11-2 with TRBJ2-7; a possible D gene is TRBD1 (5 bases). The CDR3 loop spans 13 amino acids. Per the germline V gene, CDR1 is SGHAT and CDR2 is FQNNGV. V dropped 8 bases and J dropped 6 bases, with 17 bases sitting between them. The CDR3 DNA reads TGTGCCAGCGCGAGGATGGCCAGGGCCGAGCAGTACTTC. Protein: CASARMARAEQYF. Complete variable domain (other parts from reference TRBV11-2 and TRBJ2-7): EAGVAQSPRYKIIEKRQSVAFWCNPISGHATLYWYQQILGQGPKLLIQFQNNGVVDDSQLPKDRFSAERLKGVDSTLKIQPAKLEDSAVYLCASARMARAEQYFGPGTRLTVT.

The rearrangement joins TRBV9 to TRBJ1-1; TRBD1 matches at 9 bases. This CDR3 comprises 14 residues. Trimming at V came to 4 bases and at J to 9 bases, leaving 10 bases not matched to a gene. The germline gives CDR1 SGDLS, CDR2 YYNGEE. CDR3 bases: TGTGCCAGCAGCACCGGACAGGGGATTAACAAAGCTTTCTTT. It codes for CASSTGQGINKAFF.

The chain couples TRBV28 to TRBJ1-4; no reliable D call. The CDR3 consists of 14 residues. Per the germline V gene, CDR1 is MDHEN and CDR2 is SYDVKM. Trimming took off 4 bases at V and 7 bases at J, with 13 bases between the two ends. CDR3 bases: TGTGCCAGCAGTTCGGAGACGCCCATTGAAAAACTGTTTTTT. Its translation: CASSSETPIEKLFF.

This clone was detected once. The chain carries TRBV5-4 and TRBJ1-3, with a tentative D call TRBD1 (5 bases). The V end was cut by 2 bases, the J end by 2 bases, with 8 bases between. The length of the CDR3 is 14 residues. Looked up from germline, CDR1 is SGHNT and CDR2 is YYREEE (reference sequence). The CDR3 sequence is CASSFGGAGNTIYF. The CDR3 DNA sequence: TGTGCCAGCAGCTTCGGGGGGGCTGGAAACACCATATATTTT.

The CDR3 loop reads CASHPPDRGRSPLHF. CDR3 sequence (DNA): TGTGCCAGTCACCCACCGGACAGGGGACGTTCACCCCTCCACTTT. The rearrangement links TRBV6-5 to TRBJ1-6, with 9 positions matching TRBD1. CDR3 length: 15 amino acids. Germline V gene data show CDR1 as MNHEY and CDR2 as SVGAGI. V was clipped by 9 bases and J by 9 bases; unmatched bases: 12.

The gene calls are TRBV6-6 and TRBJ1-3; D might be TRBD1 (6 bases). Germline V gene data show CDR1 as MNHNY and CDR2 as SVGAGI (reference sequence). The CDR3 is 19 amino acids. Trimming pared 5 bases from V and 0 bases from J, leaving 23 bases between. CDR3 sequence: CASSLPSGQFNSSGNTIYF. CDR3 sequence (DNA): TGTGCCAGCAGTCTGCCCTCGGGACAATTTAACAGCTCTGGAAACACCATATATTTT.

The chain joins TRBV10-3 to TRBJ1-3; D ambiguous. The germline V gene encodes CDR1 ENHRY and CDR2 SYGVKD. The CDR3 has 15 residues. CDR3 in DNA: TGTGCGGGAGGAGGGAGTGGGAACTCTGGAAACACCATATATTTT. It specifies CAGGGSGNSGNTIYF.

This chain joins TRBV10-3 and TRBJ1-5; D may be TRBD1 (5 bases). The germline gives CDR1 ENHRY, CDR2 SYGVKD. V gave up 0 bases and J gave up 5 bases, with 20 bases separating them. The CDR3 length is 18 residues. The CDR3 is CAISESISSGARDQPQHF. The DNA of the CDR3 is TGTGCCATCAGTGAGTCGATTTCCAGCGGGGCGCGAGATCAGCCCCAGCATTTT.

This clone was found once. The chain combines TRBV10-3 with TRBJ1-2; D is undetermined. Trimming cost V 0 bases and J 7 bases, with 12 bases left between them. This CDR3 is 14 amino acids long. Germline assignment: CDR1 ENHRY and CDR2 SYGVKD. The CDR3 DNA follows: TGTGCCATCAGTGAGTCGTTTTTGGAGGCTGGCTACACCTTC. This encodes CAISESFLEAGYTF.

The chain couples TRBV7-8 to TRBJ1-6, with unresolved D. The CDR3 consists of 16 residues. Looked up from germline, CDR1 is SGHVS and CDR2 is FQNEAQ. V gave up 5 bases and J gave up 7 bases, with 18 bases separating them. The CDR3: CASSPRPIGDNSPLHF. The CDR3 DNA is TGTGCCAGCAGCCCCCGACCGATTGGAGACAATTCACCCCTCCACTTT.

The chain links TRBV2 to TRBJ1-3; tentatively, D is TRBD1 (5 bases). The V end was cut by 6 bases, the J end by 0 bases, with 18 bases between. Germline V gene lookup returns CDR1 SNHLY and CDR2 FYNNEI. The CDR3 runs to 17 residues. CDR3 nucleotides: TGTGCCAGCAGCGTACCGGAGACAGCCTTCTCTGGAAACACCATATATTTT. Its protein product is CASSVPETAFSGNTIYF.

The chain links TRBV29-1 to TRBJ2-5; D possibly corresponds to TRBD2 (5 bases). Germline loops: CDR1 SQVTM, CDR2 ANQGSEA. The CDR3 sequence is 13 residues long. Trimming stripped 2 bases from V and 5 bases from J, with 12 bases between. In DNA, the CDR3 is TGCAGCGTTGAATCGGAGGCTAGGGAGACCCAGTACTTC. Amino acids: CSVESEARETQYF.

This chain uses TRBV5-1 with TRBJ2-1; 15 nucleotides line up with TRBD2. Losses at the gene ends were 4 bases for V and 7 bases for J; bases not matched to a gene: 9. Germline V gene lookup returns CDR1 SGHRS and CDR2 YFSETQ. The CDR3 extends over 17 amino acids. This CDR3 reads CASSAGLAGGSGNEQFF. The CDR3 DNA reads TGCGCCAGCAGCGCGGGACTAGCGGGGGGAAGTGGGAATGAGCAGTTCTTC.

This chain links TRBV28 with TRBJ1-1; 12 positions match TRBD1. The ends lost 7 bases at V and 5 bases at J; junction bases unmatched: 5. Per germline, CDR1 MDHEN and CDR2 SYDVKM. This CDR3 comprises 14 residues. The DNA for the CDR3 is TGTGCCAGCAAACCGGGACAGGGGGCGACTGAAGCTTTCTTT. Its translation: CASKPGQGATEAFF.

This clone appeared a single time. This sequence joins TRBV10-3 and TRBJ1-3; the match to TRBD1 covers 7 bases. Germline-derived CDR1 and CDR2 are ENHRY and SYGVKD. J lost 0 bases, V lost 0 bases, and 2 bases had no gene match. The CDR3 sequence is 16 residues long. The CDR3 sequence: CAISESGTASGNTIYF. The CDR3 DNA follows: TGTGCCATCAGTGAGTCAGGGACAGCCTCTGGAAACACCATATATTTT.

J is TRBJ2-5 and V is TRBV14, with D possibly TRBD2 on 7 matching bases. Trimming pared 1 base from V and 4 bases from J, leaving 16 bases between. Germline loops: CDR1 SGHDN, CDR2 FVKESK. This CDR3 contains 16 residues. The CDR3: CASSQVMGGLRETQYF. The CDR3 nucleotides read TGTGCCAGCAGCCAAGTGATGGGGGGGCTGAGAGAGACCCAGTACTTC.

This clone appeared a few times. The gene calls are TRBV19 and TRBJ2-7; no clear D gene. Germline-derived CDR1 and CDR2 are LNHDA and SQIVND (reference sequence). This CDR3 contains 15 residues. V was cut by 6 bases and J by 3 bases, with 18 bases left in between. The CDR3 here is CASRLEADPFYEQYF. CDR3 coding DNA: TGTGCCAGTAGGCTTGAGGCCGACCCTTTCTACGAGCAGTACTTC.

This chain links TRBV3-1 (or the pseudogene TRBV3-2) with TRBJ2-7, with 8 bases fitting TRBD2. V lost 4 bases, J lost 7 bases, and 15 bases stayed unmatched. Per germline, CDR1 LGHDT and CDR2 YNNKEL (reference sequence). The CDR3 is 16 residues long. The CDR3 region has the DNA TGTGCCAGCAGCCTGTCGGGGCGGGGGGTGCTCGGAGAGCAGTACTTC. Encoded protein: CASSLSGRGVLGEQYF.

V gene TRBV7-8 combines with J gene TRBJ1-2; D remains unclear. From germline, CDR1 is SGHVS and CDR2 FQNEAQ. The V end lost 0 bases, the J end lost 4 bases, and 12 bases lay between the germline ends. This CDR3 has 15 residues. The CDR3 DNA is TGTGCCAGCAGCTTAGCTGGCACACCGGGCTATGGCTACACCTTC. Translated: CASSLAGTPGYGYTF.

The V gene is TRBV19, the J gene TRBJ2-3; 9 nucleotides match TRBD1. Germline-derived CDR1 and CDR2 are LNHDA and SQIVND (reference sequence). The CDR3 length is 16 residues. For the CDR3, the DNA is TGTGCGACCCGGGGACAGGGCTTTATGGGCACAGATACGCAGTATTTT. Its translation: CATRGQGFMGTDTQYF.

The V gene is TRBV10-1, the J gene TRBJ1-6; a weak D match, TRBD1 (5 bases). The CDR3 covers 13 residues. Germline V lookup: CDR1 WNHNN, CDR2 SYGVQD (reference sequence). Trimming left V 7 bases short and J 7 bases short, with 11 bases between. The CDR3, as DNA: TGCGCCAGCACAGTAGGGGCAAATTCACCCCTCCACTTT. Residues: CASTVGANSPLHF.

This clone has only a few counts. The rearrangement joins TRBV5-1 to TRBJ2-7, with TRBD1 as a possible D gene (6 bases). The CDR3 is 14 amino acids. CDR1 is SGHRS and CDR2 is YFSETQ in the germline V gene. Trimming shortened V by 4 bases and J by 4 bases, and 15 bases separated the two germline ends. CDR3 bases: TGCGCCAGCAGCGCCCAATTGGGGGCGTACGAGCAGTACTTC. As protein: CASSAQLGAYEQYF. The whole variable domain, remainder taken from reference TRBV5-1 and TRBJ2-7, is KAGVTQTPRYLIKTRGQQVTLSCSPISGHRSVSWYQQTPGQGLQFLFEYFSETQRNKGNFPGRFSGRQFSNSRSEMNVSTLELGDSALYLCASSAQLGAYEQYFGPGTRLTVT.

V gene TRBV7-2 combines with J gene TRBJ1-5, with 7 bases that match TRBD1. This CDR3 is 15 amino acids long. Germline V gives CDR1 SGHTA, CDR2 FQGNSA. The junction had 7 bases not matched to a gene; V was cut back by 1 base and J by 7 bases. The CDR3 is CASSLGGQTSQPQHF. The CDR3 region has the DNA TGTGCCAGCAGCTTAGGGGGACAGACGAGCCAGCCCCAGCATTTT.

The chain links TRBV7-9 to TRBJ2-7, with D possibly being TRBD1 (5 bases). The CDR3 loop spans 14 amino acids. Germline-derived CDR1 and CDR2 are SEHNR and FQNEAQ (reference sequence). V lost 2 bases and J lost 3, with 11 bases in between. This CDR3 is CASSLSGLDYEQYF. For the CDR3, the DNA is TGTGCCAGCAGCTTATCAGGGCTAGACTACGAGCAGTACTTC.

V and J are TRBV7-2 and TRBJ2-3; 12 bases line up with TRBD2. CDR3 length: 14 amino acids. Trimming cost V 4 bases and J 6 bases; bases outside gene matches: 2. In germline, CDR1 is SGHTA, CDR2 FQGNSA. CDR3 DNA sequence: TGTGCCAGCAGCTCTGGACTAGCGGGGGATACGCAGTATTTT. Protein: CASSSGLAGDTQYF.

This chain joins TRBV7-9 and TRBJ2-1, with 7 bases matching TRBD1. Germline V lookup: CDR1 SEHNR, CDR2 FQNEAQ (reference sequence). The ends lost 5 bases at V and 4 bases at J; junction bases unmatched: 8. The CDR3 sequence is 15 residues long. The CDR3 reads CASSRGTAEYNEQFF. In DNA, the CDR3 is TGTGCCAGCAGCCGAGGGACAGCGGAATACAATGAGCAGTTCTTC.

The CDR3 is CASSARQGNYNSPLHF. The CDR3 nucleotides read TGTGCCAGTAGTGCCCGACAGGGAAACTATAATTCACCCCTCCACTTT. The chain uses TRBV19 and TRBJ1-6; TRBD1 aligns across 7 bases. The CDR3 totals 16 residues. The germline V gene encodes CDR1 LNHDA and CDR2 SQIVND (reference sequence). J lost 3 bases, V lost 5 bases, and 7 bases had no gene match.

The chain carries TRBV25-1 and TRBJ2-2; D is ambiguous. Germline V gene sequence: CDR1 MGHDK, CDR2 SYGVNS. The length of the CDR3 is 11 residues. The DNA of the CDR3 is TGTGGAGTCGGAGACACCGGGGAGCTGTTTTTT. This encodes CGVGDTGELFF.

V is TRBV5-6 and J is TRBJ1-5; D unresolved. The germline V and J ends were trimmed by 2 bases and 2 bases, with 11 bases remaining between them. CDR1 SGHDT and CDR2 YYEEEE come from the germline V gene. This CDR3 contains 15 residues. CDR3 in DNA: TGTGCCAGCAGCTTTCGGGGAGCGGGCAATCAGCCCCAGCATTTT. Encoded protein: CASSFRGAGNQPQHF.